This TCR beta chain was documented in a study of T cell responses to AZD1222 COVID-19 vaccine listed by TCRdb under 2021. Regarding the research as a whole: Because spike-specific TCR depth and breadth did not differ between the two schedules, AZD1222 recipients who got a second dose at roughly 4 weeks were pooled with those who got a second dose at roughly 12 weeks. Trial participants were enrolled by age into subgroups of 18-55, 56-69 and 70-plus years, and around 140, 26 and 57 TCR-sequenced participants, respectively, were included in these subgroups. A total of 240 or so trial participants underwent TCR sequencing, of whom under 220 had received two doses of AZD1222 and about 26 had received two doses of the MenACWY control vaccine. Overall results and qualifications from the work: After two AZD1222 doses, both the breadth and the depth of spike-specific TCRs were significantly higher than at day 0 and than in MenACWY recipients. Reportedly, close to half of the unique spike-specific TCRs recognized epitopes lying outside the regions that are mutated in the B.1.351 and B.1.1.7 variants. Conclusions about previously exposed vaccinees are limited because only six or seven AZD1222 recipients were SARS-CoV-2 seropositive at baseline. Vaccine-associated CD4 TCRs spanned the whole spike protein, with dominant responses in regions 160-218 and 743-854. Because no day 14 peak-response samples were available, repertoires were characterized only after the peak T cell response. In the small 56-69-year group, the increase in depth fell short of significance, most likely because of low power. Participants were mostly white British, with more females than males. The authors suggested clonal diversity may have been underestimated.

This clone was seen a single time. Its antigen is still unknown. Base qualities are not at hand, and no much larger clone is one base apart. The CDR3 regions of human TCRbeta chains were subjected to immunosequencing. In the source study's methods: TCRs in the repertoires were compared against a reference library of SARS-CoV-2-specific TCRs that had been generated with the MIRA antigen-specificity platform. Breadth was defined as the fraction of unique TCRs that were SARS-CoV-2-associated, and depth was defined as the fraction of total T cells that were SARS-CoV-2-associated. Using the MIRA data, each spike-specific TCR was assigned both to the spike region to which the TCR was reactive and to a CD4 or CD8 class. Log10-transformed breadth and depth values were compared by one-way ANOVA with Sidak's multiple comparisons tests. As stored in TCRdb, this immuneACCESS dataset retains in-frame rearrangements with V and J assigned. A fraction of the clones does not appear; measured against another copy, unresolved V genes explain less than half of the discrepancy, and the remainder lacks a known reason. The V and J calls and clone size are taken from that table; D and trimming were inferred from the DNA. This sample comprises 120,000 to 150,000 clones, about 92% of them detected only once. The ten largest clonotypes hold approximately 2.1% of the sample.

In light of the paper, this sample's time point label describes: baseline before first vaccination. Vaccinee samples came from UK trials COV001 and COV002, including a single-blind randomized controlled phase 2/3 trial of AZD1222 (ChAdOx1 nCoV-19) in healthy adults. For TCRbeta chain sequencing, PBMC samples were collected from trial participants at day 0 and at day 28 after the second dose. The sequence derives from an adult in good health. The source material was peripheral blood, sampled on day 0 of AZD1222 vaccination.

The nucleotide sequence is given as TGTGCCACAAAACCGACTAGCCATTCACCCCTCCACTTT. This encodes CATKPTSHSPLHF. The V gene is TRBV6-5 and the J gene is TRBJ1-6; the D gene cannot be resolved reliably. CDR1 and CDR2 (MNHEY, SVGAGI) derive from the germline V gene. Between the V and J ends, shortened by 10 bases and 8 bases respectively, the junction contains 15 bases. The CDR3 runs 13 residues from the cysteine to the phenylalanine. CDR3 DNA only is kept here, 39 bases in frame from base 1.